Listed here is a single TCR beta chain. As yet, its antigen is unknown. Regarding time point: blood 4 weeks post-SBRT, at nephrectomy. Treatment denoted: 15 Gy SBRT to primary tumor, nephrectomy 4 weeks later. Blood was sampled at baseline, 2 weeks and 4 weeks after SBRT. Libraries were prepared by immunoSEQ multiplex PCR; TCRdb keeps only in-frame clonotypes and omits some of them. The repertoire holds about 170,000 clones, with about 85% as singletons. This sample is drawn from a study of radiation and T cells in renal cell carcinoma. Overall study results and limits: From baseline, blood top tumor clonotypes peaked at 2 weeks post-radiation. No pretreatment tumor biopsies were available for baseline clonotypes.

Sample: blood, taken from a patient whose treatment included radiotherapy and nephrectomy. This TCR came from a woman aged 45-59 years with renal cell carcinoma.

This CDR3 reads CASSPGTGLLYGYTF. The CDR3 DNA is TGTGCCAGCTCACCTGGGACAGGGCTCCTCTATGGCTACACCTTC. The chain uses TRBV18 and TRBJ1-2, with TRBD1 matching 9 bases. Germline V CDR1 and CDR2: KGHSH, LQKENI. The CDR3 length is 15 residues. J gave up 4 bases and V 3 bases, and 6 bases lay outside the gene matches.